The sample holds a few counts of the clone carrying this T cell receptor beta chain. The target antigen is unknown. Trimming pared 2 bases from V and 9 bases from J, leaving 17 bases between. This CDR3 spans 15 amino acids. The germline gives CDR1 MGHRA, CDR2 YSYEKL. These data are taken from a study of blood T cells in healthy people across ages. Combining a sample-barcoded 5' primer with a J-beta primer mix, a second PCR ran for roughly 6 to 11 cycles. MiXCR was run by TCRdb on the 5' RACE reads, yielding one entry per CDR3 protein. The sample has about 1,400,000 distinct CDR3 sequences, approximately 42% seen once; the top ten hold approximately 7.9%. Study-level points and caveats: There were more naive CD4+ cells and higher diversity in long-lived donors than in aged donors. The study found TCR beta diversity correlated strongly with naive T cell percentage.

The sequence came from a woman aged 18 to 35 in good health. The chain carries TRBV4-1 and TRBJ2-1; D may be TRBD1 (7 bases). Sequenced: blood. CDR3 DNA: TGCGCCAGCAGCCAACCCGGGACGCAGGGGGGTGAGCAGTTCTTC. Residues: CASSQPGTQGGEQFF.